The next 26 T cell receptor beta chains were all read from a single sample in a study of immune characterization of retroperitoneal liposarcoma. TCRdb re-derived calls from the PCR reads in MiXCR, one entry per CDR3 protein. The data contain around 20,000 distinct CDR3 sequences, approximately 37% of them seen just once; the ten biggest clones take up 6.5% to 8%. The sample consisted of blood. The receptors originated from a male donor with retroperitoneal liposarcoma.

The chain uses TRBV12-3 or TRBV12-4 and TRBJ2-3; maybe TRBD2 (6 bases). This CDR3 has 17 amino acids. V shed 5 bases and J shed 4 bases, with 22 bases lying between them. The CDR3 nucleotides are TGTGCCAGCAGTCCGTCGGAGGGTGGCTGGGTCCCAGATACGCAGTATTTT. Its translation: CASSPSEGGWVPDTQYF.

This clonotype has ten or more counts. The chain uses TRBV27 and TRBJ2-1; 10 bases agree with TRBD1. The CDR3 totals 14 residues. Germline V gene data show CDR1 as MNHEY and CDR2 as SMNVEV (reference sequence). V trimming: 6 bases; J trimming: 8 bases; junction bases outside the gene matches: 7. CDR3 sequence: CASSLRGQGYEQFF. The CDR3 nucleotides read TGTGCCAGCAGCCTCCGGGGACAGGGGTATGAGCAGTTCTTC.

By share, this clonotype counts as medium-sized. J is TRBJ2-5 and V is TRBV6-1, with 8 bases identical to TRBD2. This CDR3 spans 16 amino acids. The germline CDR1 and CDR2 sequences are MNHNS and SASEGT. V was clipped by 4 bases and J by 4 bases; unmatched bases: 11. Written as DNA, the CDR3 is TGTGCCAGCAGTGGACTAGCGTCATACCGGGGAGAGACCCAGTACTTC. Translated: CASSGLASYRGETQYF.

To note about this clonotype: Likely a read error: the CDR3 ends without its conserved phenylalanine or tryptophan. This chain joins TRBV6-2 or TRBV6-3 and TRBJ1-6, with D unresolved. CDR3 length equals 13 residues. The V and J ends lost 7 bases and 10 bases respectively, with 14 bases between them. The germline V gene encodes CDR1 MNHEY and CDR2 SVGEGT. CDR3 coding DNA: TGTGCCAGCAAGTTGATCCTAAAATCACCCCTCCACTGT. This codes for CASKLILKSPLHC.

This clonotype was recorded many times. The chain carries TRBV7-2 and TRBJ1-6; 11 nucleotides align to TRBD1. Trimming removed 6 bases from V and 10 bases from J; junction bases left unmatched: 5. CDR3 length equals 14 residues. CDR1 and CDR2 from the germline V gene are SGHTA and FQGNSA. CDR3 DNA: TGTGCCAGCAGGGGGGGGACAGGGGGATCACCCCTCCACTTT. It is translated as CASRGGTGGSPLHF.

In its sample, this clonotype was seen a few times. CDR3: CATSGPQGASTDTQYF. The CDR3 DNA follows: TGCGCCACAAGCGGGCCACAGGGAGCCTCCACAGATACGCAGTATTTT. The chain combines TRBV4-3 with TRBJ2-3; D is perhaps TRBD1 or TRBD2 (6 bases each). The CDR3 has 16 residues. V was cut by 10 bases and J by 2 bases, with 22 bases left in between. CDR1 LGHNA and CDR2 YSLEER come from the germline V gene.

This clonotype was recorded many times. CDR3 protein: CASSLAGNTDTQYF. For the CDR3, the DNA is TGTGCCAGCAGCTTAGCCGGAAACACAGATACGCAGTATTTT. The chain links TRBV7-2 to TRBJ2-3; D ambiguous. Germline V gives CDR1 SGHTA, CDR2 FQGNSA. V gave up 0 bases and J gave up 2 bases, with 6 bases separating them. This CDR3 contains 14 residues.

The chain recombines TRBV6-1 with TRBJ2-1; 10 bases fit TRBD2. J gave up 13 bases and V 10 bases, and 22 bases lay outside the gene matches. The CDR3 sequence is 16 residues long. From germline, CDR1 is MNHNS and CDR2 SASEGT. The CDR3 DNA is TGTGCCATCCCAGCAATCCAGCGGGAGGGAGAATTGACCCAGTTCTTC. Its protein is CAIPAIQREGELTQFF.

This clonotype was seen a few times. The rearrangement uses TRBV6-6 and TRBJ2-3; 7 bases map to TRBD2. Trimming cost V 6 bases and J 0 bases; bases outside gene matches: 9. The germline gives CDR1 MNHNY, CDR2 SVGAGI (reference sequence). The CDR3 runs to 16 residues. The CDR3 loop reads CASSTTSPSSTDTQYF. The DNA for the CDR3 is TGTGCCAGCAGCACGACTAGCCCTTCTAGCACAGATACGCAGTATTTT.

This clonotype is categorized as medium-sized. The rearrangement joins TRBV6-1 to TRBJ2-5; 11 bases fit TRBD2. The CDR3 extends over 13 amino acids. J lost 2 bases, V lost 10 bases, and 3 bases had no gene match. Germline V gene sequence: CDR1 MNHNS, CDR2 SASEGT. The CDR3 nucleotides read TGTGCCATGGCTAGCGGGGGGCAAGAGACCCAGTACTTC. Encoded protein: CAMASGGQETQYF.

Within the sample, this clonotype is medium-sized (0.01 to 0.1%). This chain joins TRBV6-1 and TRBJ2-1; D is perhaps TRBD1 (7 bases). The CDR3 contains 15 residues. Trimming pared 7 bases from V and 10 bases from J, leaving 23 bases between. Germline assignment: CDR1 MNHNS and CDR2 SASEGT. The CDR3 DNA is TGTGCCAGCACCAGACAGGGAGGCATCCTTGAGGAGCAGTTCTTC. Protein product: CASTRQGGILEEQFF.

This rearrangement joins TRBV6-1 to TRBJ2-1, with 13 bases matching TRBD2. CDR3 length: 14 residues. In germline, CDR1 is MNHNS, CDR2 SASEGT. V gave up 7 bases and J gave up 9 bases; unmatched junction bases: 6. CDR3 protein: CASITSGRATEQFF. The DNA of the CDR3 is TGTGCCAGCATTACTAGCGGGAGGGCCACTGAGCAGTTCTTC.

This clonotype was seen a handful of times. The genes are TRBV4-1 and TRBJ1-4, with D uncertain. Germline-derived CDR1 and CDR2 are MGHRA and YSYEKL. The V end was cut by 2 bases, the J end by 3 bases, with 10 bases between. The length of the CDR3 is 15 residues. CDR3 nucleotide sequence: TGCGCCAGCAGCCAAACGTCAGGCCCTAATGAAAAACTGTTTTTT. Translation: CASSQTSGPNEKLFF.

Ten or more counts support this clonotype. The chain is built from TRBV7-2 and TRBJ2-5; 11 bases align to TRBD2. The J call may not be correct, given that the DNA end is closer to TRBJ2-7. CDR3 length: 15 residues. Germline V gene lookup returns CDR1 SGHTA and CDR2 FQGNSA. CDR3: CASSDTSGSQYEQYF. The CDR3 DNA is TGTGCCAGCAGCGACACTAGCGGGAGTCAGTACGAGCAGTACTTC.

This sequence joins TRBV7-2 and TRBJ2-1; the D is unclear. The germline CDR1 and CDR2 sequences are SGHTA and FQGNSA. Trimming pared 1 base from V and 10 bases from J, leaving 11 bases between. This CDR3 is built from 13 residues. In DNA, the CDR3 is TGTGCCAGCAGCTTAGATCATATCTACGAGCAGTTCTTC. Amino acids: CASSLDHIYEQFF.

CDR3 coding DNA: TGCGCCAGCAGCCAACTACTGGGCGTGGCGACTGTGGCTGAAGCTTTCTTT. Its translation: CASSQLLGVATVAEAFF. The chain couples TRBV4-1 to TRBJ1-1, with unresolved D. Germline V lookup: CDR1 MGHRA, CDR2 YSYEKL. V gave up 2 bases and J gave up 6 bases, with 22 bases separating them. This CDR3 comprises 17 residues.

The V and J genes are TRBV9 and TRBJ2-1; 10 bases line up with TRBD2. CDR1 and CDR2 from the germline V gene are SGDLS and YYNGEE. The CDR3 contains 15 residues. J was trimmed by 7 bases and V by 0 bases; bases with no gene match: 4. CDR3 sequence reads: CASSVDGSGRNEQFF. The CDR3 DNA is TGTGCCAGCAGCGTAGACGGTAGCGGGAGGAATGAGCAGTTCTTC.

The V and J genes are TRBV6-1 and TRBJ1-5; D unresolved. The CDR3 is 14 amino acids. Deletions cut 5 bases from V and 2 bases from J, with 10 bases between. Germline CDR1 and CDR2: MNHNS and SASEGT. The CDR3 DNA sequence: TGTGCCAGCAGTTCCGTGAAGGGCAATCAGCCCCAGCATTTT. Its translation: CASSSVKGNQPQHF.

This chain uses TRBV5-1 with TRBJ2-5; TRBD1 is a possible D gene (6 bases). The CDR3 is made up of 12 amino acids. The germline V and J ends were trimmed by 4 bases and 11 bases, with 15 bases remaining between them. Germline loops: CDR1 SGHRS, CDR2 YFSETQ. The CDR3 bases are TGCGCCAGCAGCCCACAGGGTATGGAGCAGTACTTC. This sequence encodes CASSPQGMEQYF.

At least ten counts were recorded for this clonotype. The chain carries TRBV6-5 and TRBJ2-5; possibly TRBD1 for D (6 bases). The last part of the DNA fits TRBJ2-7 better; the J call may be wrong. CDR1 and CDR2 from the germline V gene are MNHEY and SVGAGI. The CDR3 covers 16 residues. For the CDR3, the DNA is TGTGCCAGCAGTTACGGAGTCGAGGCAGGGGTGGGCGAGCAGTACTTC. It yields the protein CASSYGVEAGVGEQYF.

The V call is TRBV6-1, the J call TRBJ2-6; tentatively, D is TRBD1 or TRBD2 (5 bases each). CDR1 and CDR2 (germline): MNHNS, SASEGT. Trimming left V 6 bases short and J 0 bases short, with 12 bases between. The length of the CDR3 is 16 residues. CDR3 sequence reads: CASRRWGPSGANVLTF. CDR3 bases: TGTGCCAGCAGGCGTTGGGGACCCTCTGGGGCCAACGTCCTGACTTTC.

This clonotype was seen a single time. V gene TRBV7-2 combines with J gene TRBJ2-7, with TRBD2 matching over 7 bases. J gave up 3 bases and V 6 bases, and 14 bases lay outside the gene matches. CDR3 length: 16 residues. The germline V gene has CDR1 SGHTA and CDR2 FQGNSA. The CDR3 loop reads CASRMYTSGKIYEQYF. CDR3 DNA: TGTGCCAGCAGGATGTACACCAGCGGGAAAATCTACGAGCAGTACTTC.

CDR3 protein: CASSSRLSTDTQYF. In DNA form, the CDR3 reads TGTGCCAGCAGTTCAAGACTCAGCACAGATACGCAGTATTTT. The chain links TRBV6-1 to TRBJ2-3; D remains ambiguous. The CDR3 contains 14 residues. V was cut by 5 bases and J by 0 bases, with 9 bases left in between. Germline CDR1 MNHNS, CDR2 SASEGT.

Within the sample, this clonotype is medium-sized. V is TRBV11-1 and J is TRBJ2-1, with 9 bases matching TRBD1. V gave up 2 bases and J gave up 3 bases; unmatched junction bases: 5. This CDR3 spans 16 amino acids. The germline CDR1 and CDR2 sequences are SGHAT and FQDESV (reference sequence). CDR3 residues: CASSLNEGQGYNEQFF. The DNA for the CDR3 is TGTGCCAGCAGCTTAAATGAGGGACAGGGCTACAATGAGCAGTTCTTC.

Ten or more counts support this clonotype. This rearrangement joins TRBV11-3 to TRBJ2-1, with 10 nucleotides matching TRBD1. This CDR3 has 16 amino acids. V lost 1 base to trimming and J lost 13 bases; unmatched junction nucleotides: 13. CDR1 and CDR2 from the germline V gene are SGHNT and YENEEA. The chain's CDR3 is CASSLGPTGGQETQFF. CDR3 nucleotide sequence: TGTGCCAGCAGCTTAGGGCCGACAGGGGGCCAAGAGACCCAGTTCTTC.

V is TRBV12-3 or TRBV12-4 and J is TRBJ2-6; TRBD1 is a possible D gene (5 bases). The V gene lost 5 bases and the J gene lost 2 bases, with 16 bases spanning the gap. The CDR3 has 17 amino acids. The CDR3 nucleotides read TGTGCCAGCAGTCCCACAGGCAGATCCACTGGGGCCAACGTCCTGACTTTC. Translated: CASSPTGRSTGANVLTF.